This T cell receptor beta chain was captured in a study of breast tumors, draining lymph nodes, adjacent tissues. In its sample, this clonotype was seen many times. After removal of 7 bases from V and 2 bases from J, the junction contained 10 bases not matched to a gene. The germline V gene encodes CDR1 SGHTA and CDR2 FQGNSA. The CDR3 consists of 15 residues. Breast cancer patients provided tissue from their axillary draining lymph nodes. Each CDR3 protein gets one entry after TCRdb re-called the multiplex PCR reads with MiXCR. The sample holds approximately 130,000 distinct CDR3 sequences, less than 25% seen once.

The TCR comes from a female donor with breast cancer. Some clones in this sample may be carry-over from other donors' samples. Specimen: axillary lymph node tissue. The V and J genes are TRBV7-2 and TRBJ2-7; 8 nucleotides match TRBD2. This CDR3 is CASTPPSGFAYEQYF. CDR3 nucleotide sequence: TGTGCCAGCACCCCCCCTAGCGGGTTTGCCTACGAGCAGTACTTC.